The rows below give T cell receptor beta chains drawn from one sample of a study of memory CD4+ T cells and cytomegalovirus serostatus. Measured with immunoSEQ multiplex PCR; TCRdb has only the in-frame clones, and not every one. The sample records under 50,000 clones, roughly three quarters being singletons. Specimen: memory CD4+ T cells from blood. The receptor source for this set is an adult in good health and CMV-seronegative. CDR3s include the opening cysteine and the closing phenylalanine or tryptophan. Each record gives: clone size, J gene, V gene, D gene, CDR3 protein, CDR3 DNA. D genes are given only for firm matches. Size is stated for part of the rows, as once, few or many counts, or as a class when the clone is expanded.

once	TRBJ1-1	TRBV9	NA	CASSVSLGSSTEAFF	TGTGCCAGCAGCGTATCCTTGGGGTCGTCCACTGAAGCTTTCTTT
NA	TRBJ2-7	TRBV6-5	NA	CASSLTGEQYF	TGTGCCAGCAGCCTTACGGGCGAGCAGTACTTC
NA	TRBJ2-2	TRBV7-2	NA	CASSSVGLVGELFF	TGTGCCAGCAGCTCCGTGGGCTTAGTCGGGGAGCTGTTTTTT
NA	TRBJ2-1	TRBV19	TRBD1	CASSRTGRAEQFF	TGTGCCAGTTCACGGACAGGGCGGGCTGAGCAGTTCTTC
NA	TRBJ1-3	TRBV10-3	NA	CAISEVSSGNTIYF	TGTGCCATCAGTGAAGTGTCCTCTGGAAACACCATATATTTT
NA	TRBJ1-3	TRBV7-2	NA	CASSLQAGSGNTIYF	TGTGCCAGCAGCTTACAGGCCGGCTCTGGAAACACCATATATTTT
NA	TRBJ2-7	TRBV5-1	TRBD1	CASSLNRGLGEQYF	TGCGCCAGCAGCTTGAACAGGGGGCTGGGCGAGCAGTACTTC
NA	TRBJ1-3	TRBV7-9	NA	CASSLAISGDRGNTIYF	TGTGCCAGCAGCTTAGCGATATCAGGGGATCGTGGAAACACCATATATTTT
NA	TRBJ1-6	TRBV7-8	NA	CASRPLGSRGGSPLHF	TGTGCCAGCAGACCACTTGGATCCAGGGGAGGTTCACCCCTCCACTTT
few	TRBJ2-2	TRBV7-6	TRBD1	CASSPRTGRAGELFF	TGTGCCAGCAGCCCGAGGACAGGTCGGGCCGGGGAGCTGTTTTTT
NA	TRBJ2-1	TRBV7-3	TRBD2	CASSPQRGGDNEQFF	TGTGCCAGCAGCCCCCAGCGGGGGGGAGACAATGAGCAGTTCTTC
NA	TRBJ1-5	TRBV6-6	TRBD1	CASSGGTGPAFQPQHF	TGTGCCAGCAGTGGGGGGACAGGTCCAGCCTTTCAGCCCCAGCATTTT
once	TRBJ2-2	TRBV6-6	TRBD1	CASSSPPGQGFGELFF	TGTGCCAGTTCTTCCCCTCCGGGACAGGGTTTCGGGGAGCTGTTTTTT
few	TRBJ2-1	TRBV6-5	TRBD1	CASSPGQGAGEQFF	TGTGCCAGCAGTCCCGGACAGGGGGCGGGTGAGCAGTTCTTC
NA	TRBJ1-2	TRBV27	NA	CASSLSPDPTGYTF	TGTGCCAGCAGTTTATCCCCAGACCCGACGGGCTACACCTTC
NA	TRBJ2-1	TRBV28	TRBD2	CASSSLSGTSGGYSYNEQFF	TGTGCCAGCAGCTCCCTGTCCGGGACTAGCGGGGGTTACTCCTACAATGAGCAGTTCTTC
NA	TRBJ2-3	TRBV7-6	NA	CASRSPDTQYF	TGTGCCAGCAGGTCCCCAGATACGCAGTATTTT
NA	TRBJ2-5	TRBV19	NA	CASSKTLGIETQYF	TGTGCCAGTAGTAAGACCCTGGGCATCGAGACCCAGTACTTC
NA	TRBJ1-4	TRBV6-6	TRBD1	CASSLTGATSEKLFF	TGTGCCAGCAGCCTAACAGGGGCAACTAGTGAAAAACTGTTTTTT
NA	TRBJ1-5	TRBV28	NA	CASSLGGAVSNQPQHF	TGTGCCAGCAGCCTCGGGGGGGCAGTTAGCAATCAGCCCCAGCATTTT
NA	TRBJ2-3	TRBV7-6	TRBD1	CASSSGQGTDTQYF	TGTGCCAGCAGCTCAGGACAGGGGACAGATACGCAGTATTTT
NA	TRBJ1-2	TRBV6-6	NA	CASSYMPRGNYGYTF	TGTGCCAGCAGTTACATGCCTCGAGGTAACTATGGCTACACCTTC
NA	TRBJ1-2	TRBV7-2	TRBD1	CASSQGQGDGYTF	TGTGCCAGCAGCCAAGGACAGGGGGATGGCTACACCTTC
NA	TRBJ2-7	TRBV29-1	NA	CSVEGGIGTYEQYF	TGCAGCGTTGAGGGGGGCATTGGGACCTACGAGCAGTACTTC
NA	TRBJ2-5	TRBV4-2	TRBD2	CASSQGGGGAAETQYF	TGTGCCAGCAGCCAAGGAGGCGGGGGGGCGGCAGAGACCCAGTACTTC
NA	TRBJ2-1	TRBV5-1	TRBD1	CASSLRTGDNNEQFF	TGCGCCAGCAGCTTGCGGACAGGGGACAACAATGAGCAGTTCTTC
NA	TRBJ1-5	TRBV19	NA	CASSVQIHQPQHF	TGTGCCAGTAGTGTTCAAATTCATCAGCCCCAGCATTTT
NA	TRBJ1-1	TRBV2	NA	CASSVGGAHEAFF	TGTGCCAGCAGTGTGGGGGGGGCCCACGAAGCTTTCTTT
NA	TRBJ1-6	TRBV18	NA	CASSVRGTAYNNSPLHF	TGTGCCAGCTCCGTCCGGGGGACGGCTTATAATAATTCACCCCTCCACTTT
NA	TRBJ2-7	TRBV10-2	TRBD1	CASSGKRQGQLSDEQYF	TGCGCCAGCAGTGGTAAAAGGCAGGGACAGTTATCGGACGAGCAGTACTTC
NA	TRBJ1-2	TRBV20-1	NA	CSARERGYTF	TGCAGTGCTAGGGAAAGGGGCTACACCTTC
NA	TRBJ1-2	TRBV7-2	NA	CASSLNQLKGYTF	TGTGCCAGCAGCTTAAATCAGTTAAAAGGCTACACCTTC
NA	TRBJ2-7	TRBV7-6	NA	CASSLTPNSYEQYF	TGTGCCAGCAGCTTAACGCCGAACTCCTACGAGCAGTACTTC
NA	TRBJ1-3	TRBV5-4	NA	CASSLGGTSRDTIYF	TGTGCCAGCAGCCTGGGCGGGACTTCGAGGGACACCATATATTTT
NA	TRBJ1-4	TRBV5-1	TRBD1	CASSLGGWLRDRDEKLFF	TGCGCCAGCAGCTTGGGGGGTTGGCTCCGGGACAGGGACGAAAAACTGTTTTTT
NA	TRBJ2-2	TRBV27	TRBD1	CASSSGTGGRELFF	TGTGCCAGCAGTTCAGGGACAGGGGGTAGGGAGCTGTTTTTT
NA	TRBJ1-1	TRBV6-5	TRBD1	CASSFASTGVEAFF	TGTGCCAGCAGTTTCGCCTCGACAGGGGTTGAAGCTTTCTTT